Following are 22 T cell receptor beta chains from one sample sequenced in a study of OX40 agonist ivuxolimab in advanced cancers. The repertoire was sequenced with immunoSEQ multiplex PCR; TCRdb's copy has only in-frame clones and lacks some. Among almost 90,000 clones listed, about 86% were seen once. Sequencing used CD4+ or CD8+ T cells sorted from blood, obtained in a trial of the OX40 agonist ivuxolimab. These receptors came from an adult with an advanced solid tumor such as melanoma, head and neck, liver or kidney cancer.

V usage is TRBV7-6 and J usage is TRBJ1-3; D remains unclear. This CDR3 has 15 residues. The germline gives CDR1 SGHVS, CDR2 FNYEAQ. The V gene lost 1 base and the J gene lost 0 bases, with 7 bases spanning the gap. CDR3 nucleotides: TGTGCCAGCAGCTTAGGCGGCGTCTCTGGAAACACCATATATTTT. Its translation is CASSLGGVSGNTIYF. The full variable domain, rest sourced from reference TRBV7-6 and TRBJ1-3, is GAGVSQSPRYKVTKRGQDVALRCDPISGHVSLYWYRQALGQGPEFLTYFNYEAQQDKSGLPNDRFSAERPEGSISTLTIQRTEQRDSAMYRCASSLGGVSGNTIYFGEGSWLTVV.

This clone appeared a few times. This chain joins TRBV11-2 and TRBJ2-7; the match to TRBD1 covers 10 bases. The trim removed 1 base at V and 3 bases at J, leaving 15 bases unmatched. CDR3 length equals 19 residues. Germline CDR1 SGHAT, CDR2 FQNNGV. CDR3: CASSLADRGGRVRFYEQYF. CDR3 DNA sequence: TGTGCCAGCAGCTTAGCGGACAGGGGGGGCAGAGTGCGATTCTACGAGCAGTACTTC.

The chain recombines TRBV29-1 with TRBJ1-4; D is unresolved. Germline CDR1 and CDR2: SQVTM and ANQGSEA. The CDR3 is 12 amino acids. This CDR3 is CSASPTNEKLFF. CDR3 coding DNA: TGCAGTGCCAGCCCAACTAATGAAAAACTGTTTTTT.

This chain joins TRBV7-9 and TRBJ2-7; D is uncertain. Germline V gene data show CDR1 as SEHNR and CDR2 as FQNEAQ (reference sequence). V was trimmed by 0 bases and J by 2 bases, leaving 8 bases between them. The CDR3 sequence is 14 residues long. The CDR3 here is CASSLAVRPYEQYF. DNA for the CDR3: TGTGCCAGCAGCTTAGCGGTGAGGCCCTACGAGCAGTACTTC.

CDR3 coding DNA: TGTGCCAGTAGTATAGGTGGGACAGGGTACGACGAGCAGTACTTC. Encoded protein: CASSIGGTGYDEQYF. The rearrangement links TRBV19 to TRBJ2-7; 9 bases fit TRBD1. The CDR3 is 15 residues long. Germline V CDR1 and CDR2: LNHDA, SQIVND (reference sequence). J gave up 5 bases and V 1 base, and 6 bases lay outside the gene matches.

This rearrangement joins TRBV20-1 to TRBJ2-7; 7 bases align to TRBD1. This CDR3 spans 11 amino acids. The germline CDR1 and CDR2 sequences are DFQATT and SNEGSKA (reference sequence). V shed 6 bases and J 3 bases; nucleotides not matched to a gene: 2. The chain's CDR3 is CSAGGSYEQYF. As DNA, the CDR3 is TGCAGTGCAGGGGGCAGCTACGAGCAGTACTTC.

The chain employs TRBV18 and TRBJ1-4; 8 bases fit TRBD1. Germline-derived CDR1 and CDR2 are KGHSH and LQKENI. This CDR3 has 15 amino acids. The J segment lost 0 bases and the V segment lost 8 bases, leaving 5 bases of the junction unmatched. The CDR3 protein is CASQGQGATNEKLFF. The CDR3 DNA follows: TGTGCCAGCCAAGGACAGGGAGCAACTAATGAAAAACTGTTTTTT.

This chain links TRBV5-4 with TRBJ1-2; TRBD1 matches 7 bases. Germline-derived CDR1 and CDR2 are SGHNT and YYREEE (reference sequence). V lost 0 bases, J lost 2 bases, and 7 bases stayed unmatched. This CDR3 is 16 amino acids long. The CDR3 region is CASSLARQGVNYGYTF. The CDR3 DNA is TGTGCCAGCAGCTTGGCCCGGCAGGGGGTGAACTATGGCTACACCTTC.

The CDR3 coding sequence is TGTGCCAGCAGTGAACGAGGGACCTATGGCTACACCTTC. Residues: CASSERGTYGYTF. V and J are TRBV6-1 and TRBJ1-2, with TRBD1 as a possible D gene (5 bases). Per the germline V gene, CDR1 is MNHNS and CDR2 is SASEGT. There are 13 residues in the CDR3. Between the trimmed V and J ends, which lost 2 bases and 4 bases, there was a span of 8 bases.

CDR3 nucleotides: TGTGCCAGCAGTCCCGGCGGGCCGGCGGACTATGGCTACACCTTC. Amino acids: CASSPGGPADYGYTF. The chain is built from TRBV7-2 and TRBJ1-2; D is unclear. Germline V gene data show CDR1 as SGHTA and CDR2 as FQGNSA. The CDR3 is 15 residues long. Trimming removed 6 bases from V and 3 bases from J, with 17 bases in between.

The CDR3 is CASSLGRREKLFF. The CDR3 nucleotides read TGTGCCAGCAGTCTAGGGCGGCGTGAAAAACTGTTTTTT. This rearrangement joins TRBV11-3 to TRBJ1-4; no definite D call. The CDR3 runs 13 residues. The germline gives CDR1 SGHNT, CDR2 YENEEA. The V gene lost 6 bases and the J gene lost 7 bases, with 12 bases spanning the gap. Full variable domain (remainder filled in from reference TRBV11-3 and TRBJ1-4): EAGVVQSPRYKIIEKKQPVAFWCNPISGHNTLYWYLQNLGQGPELLIRYENEEAVDDSQLPKDRFSAERLKGVDSTLKIQPAELGDSAVYLCASSLGRREKLFFGSGTQLSVL.

The V gene is TRBV19, the J gene TRBJ1-2; D remains unclear. Trimming cost V 3 bases and J 6 bases, with 11 bases left between them. Germline CDR1 reads LNHDA; CDR2 reads SQIVND (reference sequence). The CDR3 runs 13 residues. The CDR3 loop is CASSIPEKDGYTF. The DNA of the CDR3 is TGTGCCAGTAGTATCCCCGAAAAAGATGGCTACACCTTC.

The chain carries TRBV5-1 and TRBJ1-1; the match to TRBD1 covers 10 bases. This CDR3 is built from 13 residues. CDR1 SGHRS and CDR2 YFSETQ come from the germline V gene. With V trimmed by 3 bases and J by 4 bases, 0 bases remained unmatched. The CDR3 reads CASSWTGGTEAFF. The CDR3 DNA is TGCGCCAGCAGCTGGACAGGGGGCACTGAAGCTTTCTTT.

In this sample, this clone turned up a few times. The chain combines TRBV15 with TRBJ2-5; no reliable D call. The ends were cut back, 3 bases at V and 4 bases at J, with 6 bases in the middle. CDR3 length equals 12 residues. The V gene's germline CDR1 is LNHNV and CDR2 YYDKDF (reference sequence). CDR3 sequence (DNA): TGTGCCACCAGCAGGGGTGGAGAGACCCAGTACTTC. Translating it yields CATSRGGETQYF.

V gene TRBV19 combines with J gene TRBJ2-3, with D perhaps matching TRBD1 (5 bases). The CDR3 sequence is 14 residues long. Germline V gene lookup returns CDR1 LNHDA and CDR2 SQIVND (reference sequence). Deletions cut 9 bases from V and 0 bases from J, with 13 bases between. This CDR3 reads CASQQDPSTDTQYF. In DNA, the CDR3 is TGTGCCAGCCAACAGGACCCTAGCACAGATACGCAGTATTTT.

This clone has only one observation. The chain couples TRBV29-1 to TRBJ1-4; D perhaps matches TRBD1 (6 bases). The germline V gene has CDR1 SQVTM and CDR2 ANQGSEA. This CDR3 comprises 12 residues. Deletions cut 6 bases from V and 5 bases from J, with 10 bases between. CDR3 sequence (DNA): TGCAGCGTCCGGGACAACAATGAAAAACTGTTTTTT. Its protein product is CSVRDNNEKLFF.

The chain joins TRBV5-1 to TRBJ1-1, with TRBD1 identical over 9 bases. The ends lost 4 bases at V and 5 bases at J; junction bases unmatched: 9. CDR3 length equals 15 residues. The germline gives CDR1 SGHRS, CDR2 YFSETQ. The CDR3 loop reads CASSQPTGGGTEAFF. Written as DNA, the CDR3 is TGCGCCAGCAGCCAACCGACAGGGGGAGGAACTGAAGCTTTCTTT.

The chain employs TRBV7-2 and TRBJ1-2; the match to TRBD1 covers 7 bases. Germline V gene sequence: CDR1 SGHTA, CDR2 FQGNSA. Trimming cost V 4 bases and J 1 base; bases outside gene matches: 9. This CDR3 has 16 amino acids. CDR3 sequence reads: CASSYRTGAINYGYTF. As DNA, the CDR3 is TGTGCCAGCAGCTACCGAACAGGGGCAATTAACTATGGCTACACCTTC.

This clone was observed a single time. The chain carries TRBV9 and TRBJ2-7; D gene ambiguous. Germline lookup yields CDR1 SGDLS and CDR2 YYNGEE. Trimming removed 0 bases from V and 6 bases from J, with 13 bases in between. This CDR3 region has 14 residues. The chain's CDR3 is CASSVGDSLGEQYF. As DNA, the CDR3 is TGTGCCAGCAGCGTAGGAGACTCCCTTGGCGAGCAGTACTTC.

V usage is TRBV4-1 and J usage is TRBJ1-2; D gene ambiguous. Germline V lookup: CDR1 MGHRA, CDR2 YSYEKL. The V gene lost 0 bases and the J gene lost 4 bases, with 15 bases spanning the gap. The CDR3 extends over 16 amino acids. Here the CDR3 DNA reads TGCGCCAGCAGCCAAGAGACGCGGATCAGTTCCTATGGCTACACCTTC. Amino acid sequence: CASSQETRISSYGYTF.

V and J are TRBV9 and TRBJ2-5; D tentatively reads TRBD1 or TRBD2 (5 bases each). This CDR3 has 13 amino acids. The germline V gene encodes CDR1 SGDLS and CDR2 YYNGEE. With 4 bases removed from V and 4 bases from J, the gap between germline ends came to 11 bases. CDR3 bases: TGTGCCAGCAGCTGGGACCAGGCAGAGACCCAGTACTTC. It translates to CASSWDQAETQYF.

The V call is TRBV6-1, the J call TRBJ2-2; D is uncertain. The V end lost 1 base, the J end lost 1 base, and 10 bases lay between the germline ends. CDR3 length equals 16 residues. Germline CDR1 MNHNS, CDR2 SASEGT. The CDR3 is CASSEVRLQNTGELFF. CDR3 DNA: TGTGCCAGCAGTGAAGTTCGCCTCCAGAACACCGGGGAGCTGTTTTTT.